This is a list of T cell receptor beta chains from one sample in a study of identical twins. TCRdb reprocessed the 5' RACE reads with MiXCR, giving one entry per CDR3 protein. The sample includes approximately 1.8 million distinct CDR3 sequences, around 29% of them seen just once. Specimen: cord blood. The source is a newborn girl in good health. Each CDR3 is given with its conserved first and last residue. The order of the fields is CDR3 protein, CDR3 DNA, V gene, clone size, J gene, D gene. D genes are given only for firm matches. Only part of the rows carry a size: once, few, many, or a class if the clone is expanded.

CDR3 protein: CAISESDRFPYSNQPQHF
CDR3 DNA: TGTGCCATCAGTGAGTCTGACAGGTTCCCTTATAGCAATCAGCCCCAGCATTTT
V gene: TRBV10-3
clone size: -
J gene: TRBJ1-5
D gene: -

CDR3 protein: CASNVEGLGTDTQYF
CDR3 DNA: TGTGCCAGCAACGTAGAAGGGTTGGGGACAGATACGCAGTATTTT
V gene: TRBV9
clone size: -
J gene: TRBJ2-3
D gene: -

CDR3 protein: CASMDTTDYEQYF
CDR3 DNA: TGTGCCAGCATGGATACTACTGACTACGAGCAGTACTTC
V gene: TRBV27
clone size: -
J gene: TRBJ2-7
D gene: -

CDR3 protein: CASRDLSSYNEQFF
CDR3 DNA: TGTGCCAGCCGCGACCTTAGCTCCTACAATGAGCAGTTCTTC
V gene: TRBV11-1
clone size: many
J gene: TRBJ2-1
D gene: -

CDR3 protein: CATSDPTGADNEQFF
CDR3 DNA: TGTGCCACCAGTGACCCGACAGGGGCGGACAATGAGCAGTTCTTC
V gene: TRBV24-1
clone size: few
J gene: TRBJ2-1
D gene: TRBD1

CDR3 protein: CSARGSRGPSDTQYF
CDR3 DNA: TGCAGTGCTAGAGGAAGTAGGGGACCCTCGGATACGCAGTATTTT
V gene: TRBV20-1
clone size: few
J gene: TRBJ2-3
D gene: -

CDR3 protein: CASSPYRGWDPDTQYF
CDR3 DNA: TGTGCCAGCTCACCCTATCGAGGTTGGGATCCAGATACGCAGTATTTT
V gene: TRBV18
clone size: few
J gene: TRBJ2-3
D gene: -

CDR3 protein: CASSHPPTGALIREQYF
CDR3 DNA: TGTGCCAGCAGCCACCCCCCCACAGGGGCTCTCATACGGGAGCAGTACTTC
V gene: TRBV4-2
clone size: -
J gene: TRBJ2-7
D gene: TRBD1

CDR3 protein: CASAGGTLQPKNIQYF
CDR3 DNA: TGTGCCAGTGCAGGGGGGACACTTCAGCCAAAAAACATTCAGTACTTC
V gene: TRBV27
clone size: -
J gene: TRBJ2-4
D gene: -

CDR3 protein: CASSVGYPSSYEQYF
CDR3 DNA: TGTGCCAGCAGCGTAGGCTACCCGAGCTCCTACGAGCAGTACTTC
V gene: TRBV9
clone size: few
J gene: TRBJ2-7
D gene: -

CDR3 protein: CASSLEIRGTQPQHF
CDR3 DNA: TGTGCCAGCAGCTTAGAGATCAGGGGAACTCAGCCCCAGCATTTT
V gene: TRBV7-2
clone size: -
J gene: TRBJ1-5
D gene: -

CDR3 protein: CASVGTDINGYTF
CDR3 DNA: TGTGCCAGCGTGGGGACTGATATAAATGGCTACACCTTC
V gene: TRBV28
clone size: few
J gene: TRBJ1-2
D gene: -

CDR3 protein: CASSLVGHLEQYF
CDR3 DNA: TGTGCCAGCAGCTTAGTCGGGCATCTGGAGCAGTACTTC
V gene: TRBV7-9
clone size: few
J gene: TRBJ2-7
D gene: -

CDR3 protein: CATTTFSYEQYF
CDR3 DNA: TGTGCCACCACCACATTTTCCTACGAGCAGTACTTC
V gene: TRBV28
clone size: few
J gene: TRBJ2-7
D gene: -

CDR3 protein: CASSTDLNEQFF
CDR3 DNA: TGTGCCAGCAGCACGGACTTAAATGAGCAGTTCTTC
V gene: TRBV9
clone size: many
J gene: TRBJ2-1
D gene: -

CDR3 protein: CASSEQLPALISYVQYF
CDR3 DNA: TGTGCCAGCAGTGAACAATTGCCGGCGCTAATCTCCTACGTGCAGTACTTC
V gene: TRBV6-1
clone size: -
J gene: TRBJ2-7
D gene: -

CDR3 protein: CASSLPIAGGPSTDTQYF
CDR3 DNA: TGTGCCAGCAGCTTACCTATAGCGGGAGGGCCTAGCACAGATACGCAGTATTTT
V gene: TRBV7-2
clone size: -
J gene: TRBJ2-3
D gene: TRBD2

CDR3 protein: CASSPRSLADYEQYF
CDR3 DNA: TGTGCCAGCAGCCCCCGCTCCCTAGCGGACTACGAGCAGTACTTC
V gene: TRBV9
clone size: -
J gene: TRBJ2-7
D gene: TRBD2

CDR3 protein: CASSEGQGVNTEAFF
CDR3 DNA: TGTGCCAGCAGTGAGGGACAGGGGGTGAACACTGAAGCTTTCTTT
V gene: TRBV2
clone size: -
J gene: TRBJ1-1
D gene: TRBD1

CDR3 protein: CSAMDQSLRGYEQYF
CDR3 DNA: TGCAGTGCCATGGACCAGTCCTTGAGGGGCTACGAGCAGTACTTC
V gene: TRBV20-1
clone size: -
J gene: TRBJ2-7
D gene: -

CDR3 protein: CASVRGPYEQYF
CDR3 DNA: TGTGCCAGCGTGAGGGGACCCTACGAGCAGTACTTC
V gene: TRBV6-1
clone size: few
J gene: TRBJ2-7
D gene: -

CDR3 protein: CSAREVAGGEQYF
CDR3 DNA: TGCAGTGCTAGAGAGGTAGCAGGGGGCGAGCAGTACTTC
V gene: TRBV20-1
clone size: few
J gene: TRBJ2-7
D gene: TRBD1

CDR3 protein: CASSLAGLAWEQYF
CDR3 DNA: TGTGCCAGCAGTTTAGCGGGACTAGCGTGGGAGCAGTACTTC
V gene: TRBV7-2
clone size: few
J gene: TRBJ2-7
D gene: TRBD2

CDR3 protein: CASSFLGYNEQFF
CDR3 DNA: TGTGCCAGCAGCTTCCTGGGTTACAATGAGCAGTTCTTC
V gene: TRBV27
clone size: many
J gene: TRBJ2-1
D gene: -

CDR3 protein: CASSPLPGLAALNYEQYF
CDR3 DNA: TGTGCCAGCAGCCCTTTACCGGGACTAGCTGCGCTGAACTACGAGCAGTACTTC
V gene: TRBV7-2
clone size: -
J gene: TRBJ2-7
D gene: TRBD2

CDR3 protein: CSALGATIYNEQFF
CDR3 DNA: TGCAGTGCCCTGGGTGCGACCATATACAATGAGCAGTTCTTC
V gene: TRBV20-1
clone size: -
J gene: TRBJ2-1
D gene: -

CDR3 protein: CSARKGTDIQYF
CDR3 DNA: TGCAGTGCTAGAAAGGGGACGGACATTCAGTACTTC
V gene: TRBV20-1
clone size: many
J gene: TRBJ2-4
D gene: -

CDR3 protein: CASSLASGTPTDTQYF
CDR3 DNA: TGCGCCAGCAGCTTGGCTAGCGGGACACCCACAGATACGCAGTATTTT
V gene: TRBV5-1
clone size: -
J gene: TRBJ2-3
D gene: TRBD2

CDR3 protein: CASIGTLNTEAFF
CDR3 DNA: TGTGCCAGCATTGGAACTTTGAACACTGAAGCTTTCTTT
V gene: TRBV6-2/TRBV6-3
clone size: -
J gene: TRBJ1-1
D gene: -

CDR3 protein: CAWSIGGTMNTEAFF
CDR3 DNA: TGTGCCTGGAGTATAGGGGGGACAATGAACACTGAAGCTTTCTTT
V gene: TRBV30
clone size: -
J gene: TRBJ1-1
D gene: -

CDR3 protein: CVSSWGTSGRAYNEQFF
CDR3 DNA: TGCGTCAGCAGCTGGGGGACTAGCGGGAGAGCCTACAATGAGCAGTTCTTC
V gene: TRBV5-1
clone size: once
J gene: TRBJ2-1
D gene: TRBD2

CDR3 protein: CATSDSGLALDTQYF
CDR3 DNA: TGTGCCACCAGTGATTCGGGACTAGCTCTAGATACGCAGTATTTT
V gene: TRBV24-1
clone size: few
J gene: TRBJ2-3
D gene: TRBD2

CDR3 protein: CSARAGPHTEAFF
CDR3 DNA: TGCAGTGCTAGAGCCGGACCCCACACTGAAGCTTTCTTT
V gene: TRBV20-1
clone size: -
J gene: TRBJ1-1
D gene: -

CDR3 protein: CATSMGLENTGELFF
CDR3 DNA: TGTGCCACCAGCATGGGACTGGAGAACACCGGGGAGCTGTTTTTT
V gene: TRBV15
clone size: -
J gene: TRBJ2-2
D gene: -

CDR3 protein: CSVEVGFASYNEQFF
CDR3 DNA: TGCAGCGTTGAAGTTGGATTCGCGTCCTACAATGAGCAGTTCTTC
V gene: TRBV29-1
clone size: -
J gene: TRBJ2-1
D gene: -

CDR3 protein: CASSQVQGMNTEAFF
CDR3 DNA: TGCGCCAGCAGCCAAGTTCAGGGCATGAACACTGAAGCTTTCTTT
V gene: TRBV4-1
clone size: -
J gene: TRBJ1-1
D gene: -

CDR3 protein: CAISESRLAGHYEQYF
CDR3 DNA: TGTGCCATCAGTGAGTCGCGGCTAGCGGGACACTACGAGCAGTACTTC
V gene: TRBV10-3
clone size: many
J gene: TRBJ2-7
D gene: TRBD2

CDR3 protein: CSGMGQGNNEQYF
CDR3 DNA: TGCAGCGGTATGGGACAGGGGAATAACGAGCAGTACTTC
V gene: TRBV29-1
clone size: many
J gene: TRBJ2-7
D gene: TRBD1

CDR3 protein: CATKDYNEQFF
CDR3 DNA: TGTGCCACCAAAGACTACAATGAGCAGTTCTTC
V gene: TRBV10-3
clone size: few
J gene: TRBJ2-1
D gene: -

CDR3 protein: CASSFATGDRETQYF
CDR3 DNA: TGTGCCAGCAGTTTCGCTACAGGGGATAGGGAGACCCAGTACTTC
V gene: TRBV12-3/TRBV12-4
clone size: many
J gene: TRBJ2-5
D gene: TRBD1

CDR3 protein: CASSGLSAQYF
CDR3 DNA: TGTGCCAGCAGCGGCCTTAGCGCCCAGTACTTC
V gene: TRBV7-8
clone size: -
J gene: TRBJ2-4
D gene: -

CDR3 protein: CASRADREKLFF
CDR3 DNA: TGTGCCAGCAGGGCTGACAGGGAAAAACTGTTTTTT
V gene: TRBV2
clone size: few
J gene: TRBJ1-4
D gene: -

CDR3 protein: CASNRLGTSGGLNEQFF
CDR3 DNA: TGTGCCAGCAACCGACTAGGGACTAGCGGGGGCCTAAATGAGCAGTTCTTC
V gene: TRBV6-1
clone size: -
J gene: TRBJ2-1
D gene: TRBD2